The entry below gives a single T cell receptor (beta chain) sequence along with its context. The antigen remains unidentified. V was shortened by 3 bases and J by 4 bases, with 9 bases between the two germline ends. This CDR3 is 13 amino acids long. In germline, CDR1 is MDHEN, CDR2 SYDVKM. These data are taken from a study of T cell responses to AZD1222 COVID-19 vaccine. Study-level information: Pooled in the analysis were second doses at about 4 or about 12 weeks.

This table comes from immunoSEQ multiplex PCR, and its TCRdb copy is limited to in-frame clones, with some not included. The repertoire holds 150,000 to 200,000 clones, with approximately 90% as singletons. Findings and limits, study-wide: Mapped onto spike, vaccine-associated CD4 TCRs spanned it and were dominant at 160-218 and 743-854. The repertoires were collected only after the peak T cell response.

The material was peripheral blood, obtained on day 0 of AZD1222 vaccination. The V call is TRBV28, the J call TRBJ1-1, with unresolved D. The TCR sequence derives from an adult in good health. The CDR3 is CASSFMGSTEAFF. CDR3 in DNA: TGTGCCAGCAGTTTCATGGGGTCCACTGAAGCTTTCTTT.